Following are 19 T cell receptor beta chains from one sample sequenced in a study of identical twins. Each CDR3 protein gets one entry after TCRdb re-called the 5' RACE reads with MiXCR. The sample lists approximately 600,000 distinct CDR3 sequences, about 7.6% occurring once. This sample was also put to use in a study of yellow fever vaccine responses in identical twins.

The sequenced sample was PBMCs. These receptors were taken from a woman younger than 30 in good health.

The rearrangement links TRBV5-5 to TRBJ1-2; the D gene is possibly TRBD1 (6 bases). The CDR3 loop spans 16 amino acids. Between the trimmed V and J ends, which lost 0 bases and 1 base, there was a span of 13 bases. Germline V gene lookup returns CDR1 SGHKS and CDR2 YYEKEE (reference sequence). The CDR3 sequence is CASSLVGTRVNYGYTF. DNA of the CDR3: TGTGCCAGCAGCTTGGTGGGGACAAGAGTTAACTATGGCTACACCTTC.

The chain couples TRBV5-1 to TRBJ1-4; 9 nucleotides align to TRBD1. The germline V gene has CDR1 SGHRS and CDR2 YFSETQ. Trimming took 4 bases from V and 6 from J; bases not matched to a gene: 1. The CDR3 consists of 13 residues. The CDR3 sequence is CASSRQGDEKLFF. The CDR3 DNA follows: TGCGCCAGCAGCCGACAGGGGGATGAAAAACTGTTTTTT.

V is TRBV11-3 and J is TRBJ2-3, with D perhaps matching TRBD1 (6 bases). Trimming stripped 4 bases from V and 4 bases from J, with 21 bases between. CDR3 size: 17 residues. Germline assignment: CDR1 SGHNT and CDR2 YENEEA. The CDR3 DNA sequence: TGTGCCAGCAGCTCTAGAGATCTTGGGACAATCCCAGATACGCAGTATTTT. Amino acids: CASSSRDLGTIPDTQYF.

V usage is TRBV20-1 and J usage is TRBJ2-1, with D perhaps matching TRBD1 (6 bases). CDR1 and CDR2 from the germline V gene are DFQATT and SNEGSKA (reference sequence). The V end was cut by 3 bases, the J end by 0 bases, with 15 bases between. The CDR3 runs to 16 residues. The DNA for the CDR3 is TGCAGTGCTAGTGCTGACAGGCCGAGCTCCTACAATGAGCAGTTCTTC. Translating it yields CSASADRPSSYNEQFF.

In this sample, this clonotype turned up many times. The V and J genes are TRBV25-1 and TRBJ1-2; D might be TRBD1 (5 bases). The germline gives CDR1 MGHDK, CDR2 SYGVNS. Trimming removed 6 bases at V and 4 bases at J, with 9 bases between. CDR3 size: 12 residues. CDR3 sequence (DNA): TGTGCCAGCAGGGGGGGGACCTATGGCTACACCTTC. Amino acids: CASRGGTYGYTF.

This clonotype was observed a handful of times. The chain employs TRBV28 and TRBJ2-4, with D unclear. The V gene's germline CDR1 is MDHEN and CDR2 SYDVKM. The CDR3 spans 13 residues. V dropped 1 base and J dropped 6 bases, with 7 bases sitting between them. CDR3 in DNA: TGTGCCAGCAGTTTATTGGATCCAAACATTCAGTACTTC. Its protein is CASSLLDPNIQYF.

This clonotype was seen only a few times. The CDR3 region has the DNA TGTGCCAGCAGAGGAAGGGGACTCCAAGAGACCCAGTACTTC. Encoded protein: CASRGRGLQETQYF. V gene TRBV6-1 combines with J gene TRBJ2-5, with TRBD2 as a possible D gene (6 bases). V lost 6 bases to trimming and J lost 1 base, with 12 bases between them. CDR1 MNHNS and CDR2 SASEGT come from the germline V gene. This CDR3 spans 14 amino acids.

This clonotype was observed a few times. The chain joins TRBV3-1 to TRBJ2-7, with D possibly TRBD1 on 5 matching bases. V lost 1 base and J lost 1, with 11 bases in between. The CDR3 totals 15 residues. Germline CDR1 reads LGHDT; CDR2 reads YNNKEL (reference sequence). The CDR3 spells CASSQVSGNSYEQYF. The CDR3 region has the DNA TGTGCCAGCAGCCAAGTTTCAGGGAATTCCTACGAGCAGTACTTC.

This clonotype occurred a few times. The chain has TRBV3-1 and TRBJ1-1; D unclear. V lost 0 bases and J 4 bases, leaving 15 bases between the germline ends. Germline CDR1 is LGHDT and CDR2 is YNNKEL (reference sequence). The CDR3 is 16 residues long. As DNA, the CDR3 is TGTGCCAGCAGCCAAGATTGGGGTAAATTTGGCACTGAAGCTTTCTTT. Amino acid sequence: CASSQDWGKFGTEAFF.

The chain's CDR3 is CATSDRAGELFF. The DNA for the CDR3 is TGTGCCACCAGTGATAGGGCCGGGGAGCTGTTTTTT. The chain couples TRBV24-1 to TRBJ2-2; D is undetermined. Germline CDR1 is KGHDR and CDR2 is SFDVKD. The CDR3 contains 12 residues. V gave up 3 bases and J gave up 6 bases, with 4 bases separating them.

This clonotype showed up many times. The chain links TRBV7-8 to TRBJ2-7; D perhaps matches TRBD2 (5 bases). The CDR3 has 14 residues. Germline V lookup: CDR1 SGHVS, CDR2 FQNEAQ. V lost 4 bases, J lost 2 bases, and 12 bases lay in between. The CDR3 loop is CASSSRTFPYEQYF. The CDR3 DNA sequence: TGTGCCAGCAGCTCCCGGACTTTCCCCTACGAGCAGTACTTC.

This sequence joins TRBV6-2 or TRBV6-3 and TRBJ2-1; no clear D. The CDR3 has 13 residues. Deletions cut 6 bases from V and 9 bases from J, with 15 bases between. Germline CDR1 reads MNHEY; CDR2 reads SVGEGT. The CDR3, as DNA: TGTGCCAGCAGGGGCATTAGCCTTGGTGAGCAGTTCTTC. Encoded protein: CASRGISLGEQFF.

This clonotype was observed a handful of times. CDR3 region: CASLKEAARANQPQHF. The CDR3 DNA follows: TGCGCCAGCCTGAAGGAGGCAGCGAGGGCAAATCAGCCCCAGCATTTT. This chain connects TRBV5-1 to TRBJ1-5; D not certain. The CDR3 has 16 amino acids. CDR1 is SGHRS, CDR2 YFSETQ, per germline. V dropped 7 bases and J dropped 4 bases, with 21 bases sitting between them.

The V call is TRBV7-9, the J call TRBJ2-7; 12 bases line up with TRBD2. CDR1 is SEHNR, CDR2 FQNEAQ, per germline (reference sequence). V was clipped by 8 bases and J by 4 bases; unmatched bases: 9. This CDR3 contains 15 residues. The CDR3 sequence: CASSSSGGASYEQYV. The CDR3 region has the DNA TGTGCCAGCTCTTCTAGCGGGGGGGCCAGTTACGAGCAGTACGTC.

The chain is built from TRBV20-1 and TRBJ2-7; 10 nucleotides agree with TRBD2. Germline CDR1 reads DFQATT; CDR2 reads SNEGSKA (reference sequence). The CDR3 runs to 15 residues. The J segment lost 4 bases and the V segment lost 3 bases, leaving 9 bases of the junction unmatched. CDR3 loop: CSASPPASGSYEQYF. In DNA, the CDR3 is TGCAGTGCTAGCCCCCCGGCTAGCGGGAGTTACGAGCAGTACTTC.

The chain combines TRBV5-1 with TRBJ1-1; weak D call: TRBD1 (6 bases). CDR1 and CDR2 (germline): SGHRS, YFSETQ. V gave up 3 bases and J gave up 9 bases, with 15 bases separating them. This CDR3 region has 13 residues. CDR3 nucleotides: TGCGCCAGCAGCTCCTCGTCAGGGGTGAAAGCTTTCTTT. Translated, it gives CASSSSSGVKAFF.

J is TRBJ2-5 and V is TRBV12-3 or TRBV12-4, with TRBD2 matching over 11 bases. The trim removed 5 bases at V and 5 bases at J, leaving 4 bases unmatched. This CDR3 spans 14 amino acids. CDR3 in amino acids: CASSQASGRETQYF. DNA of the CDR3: TGTGCCAGCAGTCAGGCTAGCGGGAGGGAGACCCAGTACTTC.

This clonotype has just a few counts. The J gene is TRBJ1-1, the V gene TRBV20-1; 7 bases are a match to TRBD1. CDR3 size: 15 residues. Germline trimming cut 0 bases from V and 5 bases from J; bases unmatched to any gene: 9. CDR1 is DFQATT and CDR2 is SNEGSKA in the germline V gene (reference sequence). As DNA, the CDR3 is TGCAGTGCTAGAGAGCCGATTAAGGGGGCAACTGAAGCTTTCTTT. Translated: CSAREPIKGATEAFF.

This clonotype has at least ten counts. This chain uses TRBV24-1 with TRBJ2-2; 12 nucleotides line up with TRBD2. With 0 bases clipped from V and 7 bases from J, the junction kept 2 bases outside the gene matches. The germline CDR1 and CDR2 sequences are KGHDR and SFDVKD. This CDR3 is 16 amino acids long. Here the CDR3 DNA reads TGTGCCACCAGTGATTTGACTAGCGGGAGGAACGGGGAGCTGTTTTTT. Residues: CATSDLTSGRNGELFF.